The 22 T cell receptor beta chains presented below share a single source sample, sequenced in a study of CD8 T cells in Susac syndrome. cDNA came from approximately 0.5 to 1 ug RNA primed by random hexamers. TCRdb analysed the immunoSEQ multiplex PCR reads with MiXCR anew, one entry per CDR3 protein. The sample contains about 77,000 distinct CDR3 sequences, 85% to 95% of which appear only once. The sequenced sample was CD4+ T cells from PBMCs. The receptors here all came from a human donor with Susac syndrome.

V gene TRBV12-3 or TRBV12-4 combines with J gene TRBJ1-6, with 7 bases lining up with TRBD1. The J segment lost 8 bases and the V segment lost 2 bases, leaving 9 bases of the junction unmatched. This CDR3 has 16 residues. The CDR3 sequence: CASSLYRQGWYSPLHF. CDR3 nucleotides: TGTGCCAGCAGTTTATACCGACAGGGTTGGTATTCACCCCTCCACTTT.

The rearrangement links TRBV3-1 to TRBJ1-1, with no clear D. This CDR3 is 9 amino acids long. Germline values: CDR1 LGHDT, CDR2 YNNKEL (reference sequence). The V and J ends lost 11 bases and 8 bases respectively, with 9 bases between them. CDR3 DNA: TGTGCCCTTCCTCCGGAAGCTTTCTTT. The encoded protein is CALPPEAFF.

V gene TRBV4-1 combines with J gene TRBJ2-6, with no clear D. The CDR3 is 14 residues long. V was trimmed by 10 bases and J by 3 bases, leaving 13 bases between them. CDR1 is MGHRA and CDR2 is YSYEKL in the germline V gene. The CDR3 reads CATTPGFGANVLTF. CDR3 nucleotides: TGCGCCACCACCCCTGGATTTGGGGCCAACGTCCTGACTTTC.

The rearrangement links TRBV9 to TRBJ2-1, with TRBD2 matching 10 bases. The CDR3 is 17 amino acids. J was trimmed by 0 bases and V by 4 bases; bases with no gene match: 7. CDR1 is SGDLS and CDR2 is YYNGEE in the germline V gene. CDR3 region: CASSPQASGSSYNEQFF. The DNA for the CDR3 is TGTGCCAGCAGCCCGCAGGCTAGCGGGAGCTCCTACAATGAGCAGTTCTTC.

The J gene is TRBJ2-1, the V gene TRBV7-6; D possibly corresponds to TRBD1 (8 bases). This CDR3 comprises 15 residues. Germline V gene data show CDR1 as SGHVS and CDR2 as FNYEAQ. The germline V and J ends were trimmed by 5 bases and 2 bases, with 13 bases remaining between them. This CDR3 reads CASSQQGGTYNEQFF. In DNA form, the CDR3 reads TGTGCCAGCAGCCAACAGGGGGGGACCTACAATGAGCAGTTCTTC.

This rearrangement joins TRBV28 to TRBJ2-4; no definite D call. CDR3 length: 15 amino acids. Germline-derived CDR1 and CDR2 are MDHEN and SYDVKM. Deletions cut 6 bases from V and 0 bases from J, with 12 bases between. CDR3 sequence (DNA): TGTGCCAGCAGCTCCCCGGTGGGAGCCAAAAACATTCAGTACTTC. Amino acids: CASSSPVGAKNIQYF. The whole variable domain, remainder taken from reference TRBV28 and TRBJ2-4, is DVKVTQSSRYLVKRTGEKVFLECVQDMDHENMFWYRQDPGLGLRLIYFSYDVKMKEKGDIPEGYSVSREKKERFSLILESASTNQTSMYLCASSSPVGAKNIQYFGAGTRLSVL.

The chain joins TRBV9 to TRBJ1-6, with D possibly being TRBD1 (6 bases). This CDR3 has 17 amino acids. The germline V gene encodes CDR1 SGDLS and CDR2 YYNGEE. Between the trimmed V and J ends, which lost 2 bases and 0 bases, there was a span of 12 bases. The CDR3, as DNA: TGTGCCAGCAGCGTGGAGGGGGACCTCTCCTATAATTCACCCCTCCACTTT. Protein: CASSVEGDLSYNSPLHF.

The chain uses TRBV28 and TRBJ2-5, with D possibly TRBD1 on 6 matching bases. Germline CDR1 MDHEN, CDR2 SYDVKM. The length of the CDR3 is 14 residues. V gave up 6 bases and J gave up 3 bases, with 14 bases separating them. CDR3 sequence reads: CASSPPDSKETQYF. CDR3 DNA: TGTGCCAGCAGCCCCCCGGACAGCAAAGAGACCCAGTACTTC.

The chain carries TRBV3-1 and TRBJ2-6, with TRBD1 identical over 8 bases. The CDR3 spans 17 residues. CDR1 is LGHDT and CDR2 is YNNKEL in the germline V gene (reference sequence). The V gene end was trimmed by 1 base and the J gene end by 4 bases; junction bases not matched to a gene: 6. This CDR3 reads CASSQAQGGPGANVLTF. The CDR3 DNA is TGTGCCAGCAGCCAAGCACAGGGGGGACCAGGGGCCAACGTCCTGACTTTC.

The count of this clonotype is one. DNA for the CDR3: TGTGCCAGCAGCCTTGGACAGTACCTCTCTGGGGCCAACGTCCTGACTTTC. It translates to CASSLGQYLSGANVLTF. The rearrangement links TRBV12-3 or TRBV12-4 to TRBJ2-6; TRBD1 might be the D (6 bases). Trimming pared 6 bases from V and 0 bases from J, leaving 15 bases between. The CDR3 has 17 amino acids.

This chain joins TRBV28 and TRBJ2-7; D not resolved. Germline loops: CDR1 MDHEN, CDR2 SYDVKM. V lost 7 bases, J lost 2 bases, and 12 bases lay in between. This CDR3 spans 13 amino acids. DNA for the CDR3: TGTGCCAGCATTGACCCTCGAACCTACGAGCAGTACTTC. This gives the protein CASIDPRTYEQYF.

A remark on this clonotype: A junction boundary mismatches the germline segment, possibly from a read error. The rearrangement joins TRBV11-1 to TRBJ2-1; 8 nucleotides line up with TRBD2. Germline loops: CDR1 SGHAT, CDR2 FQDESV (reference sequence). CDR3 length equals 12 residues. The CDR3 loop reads CASSLETGGRVF. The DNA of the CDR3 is TGTGCCAGCAGCTTAGAAACGGGGGGGCGAGTCTTC. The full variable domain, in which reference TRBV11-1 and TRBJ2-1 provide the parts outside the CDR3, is EAEVAQSPRYKITEKSQAVAFWCDPISGHATLYWYRQILGQGPELLVQFQDESVVDDSQLPKDRFSAERLKGVDSTLKIQPAELGDSAMYLCASSLETGGRVFGPGTRLTVL.

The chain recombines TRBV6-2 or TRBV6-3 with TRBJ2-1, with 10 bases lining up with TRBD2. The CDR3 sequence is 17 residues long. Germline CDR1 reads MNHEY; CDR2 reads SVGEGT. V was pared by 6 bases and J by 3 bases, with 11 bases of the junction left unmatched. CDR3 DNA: TGTGCCAGCAGACATCGGACTAGCGGAAAGGTCTACAATGAGCAGTTCTTC. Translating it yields CASRHRTSGKVYNEQFF.

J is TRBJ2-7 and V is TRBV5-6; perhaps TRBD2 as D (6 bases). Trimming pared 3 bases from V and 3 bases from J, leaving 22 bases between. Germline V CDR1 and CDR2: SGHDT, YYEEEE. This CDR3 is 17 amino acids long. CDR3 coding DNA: TGTGCCAGCAGCTCCGGCGCTCCATGGACTATCCACTACGAGCAGTACTTC. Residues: CASSSGAPWTIHYEQYF.

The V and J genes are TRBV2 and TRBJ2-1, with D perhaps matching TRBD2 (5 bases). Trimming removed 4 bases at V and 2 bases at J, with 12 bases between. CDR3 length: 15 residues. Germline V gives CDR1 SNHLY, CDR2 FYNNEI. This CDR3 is CASSAERAPYNEQFF. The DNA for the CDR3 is TGTGCCAGCAGTGCTGAGAGGGCCCCCTACAATGAGCAGTTCTTC.

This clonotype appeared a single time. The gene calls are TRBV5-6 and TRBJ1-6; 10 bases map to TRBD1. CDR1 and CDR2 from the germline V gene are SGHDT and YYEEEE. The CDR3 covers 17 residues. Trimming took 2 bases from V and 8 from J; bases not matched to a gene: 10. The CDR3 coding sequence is TGTGCCAGCAGCTTAAACCCGGCGGACAGGGGGTATTCACCCCTCCACTTT. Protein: CASSLNPADRGYSPLHF.

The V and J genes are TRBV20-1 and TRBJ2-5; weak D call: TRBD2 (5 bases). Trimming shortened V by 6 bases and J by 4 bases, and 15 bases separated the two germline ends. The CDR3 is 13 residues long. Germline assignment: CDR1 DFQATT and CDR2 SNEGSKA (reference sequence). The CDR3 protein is CSAPSAGRETQYF. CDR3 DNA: TGCAGTGCCCCGTCCGCGGGCCGAGAGACCCAGTACTTC.

CDR3 in amino acids: CSVEGGRGTQYF. The DNA for the CDR3 is TGCAGCGTTGAGGGGGGGAGGGGGACCCAGTACTTC. The gene calls are TRBV29-1 and TRBJ2-5; 7 bases align to TRBD2. Germline V gene sequence: CDR1 SQVTM, CDR2 ANQGSEA. The junction had 5 bases not matched to a gene; V was cut back by 3 bases and J by 7 bases. The CDR3 length is 12 residues.

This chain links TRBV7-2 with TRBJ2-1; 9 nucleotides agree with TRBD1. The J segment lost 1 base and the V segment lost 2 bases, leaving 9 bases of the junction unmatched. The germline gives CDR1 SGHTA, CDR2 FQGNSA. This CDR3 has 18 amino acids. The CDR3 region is CASSLRVWGTGSYNEQFF. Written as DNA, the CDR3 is TGTGCCAGCAGCTTAAGAGTCTGGGGGACAGGGTCCTACAATGAGCAGTTCTTC.

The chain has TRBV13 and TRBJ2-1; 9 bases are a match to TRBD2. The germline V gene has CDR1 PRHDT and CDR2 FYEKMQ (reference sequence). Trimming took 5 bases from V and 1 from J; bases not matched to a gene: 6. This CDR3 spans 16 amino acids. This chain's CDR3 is CASSRPLAGSYNEQFF. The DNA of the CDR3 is TGTGCCAGCAGCCGCCCCCTAGCGGGGTCCTACAATGAGCAGTTCTTC.

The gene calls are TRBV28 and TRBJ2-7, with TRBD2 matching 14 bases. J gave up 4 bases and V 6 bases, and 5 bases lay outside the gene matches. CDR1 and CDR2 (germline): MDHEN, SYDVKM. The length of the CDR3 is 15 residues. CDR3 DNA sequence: TGTGCCAGCAGCCCCGGGACTAGCGGGAGATACGAGCAGTACTTC. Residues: CASSPGTSGRYEQYF.

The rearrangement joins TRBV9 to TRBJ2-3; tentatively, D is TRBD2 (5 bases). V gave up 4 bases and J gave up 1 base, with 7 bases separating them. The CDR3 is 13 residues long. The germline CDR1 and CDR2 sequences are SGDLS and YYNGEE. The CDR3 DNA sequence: TGTGCCAGCAGCCGGCGGGGCACAGATACGCAGTATTTT. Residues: CASSRRGTDTQYF.